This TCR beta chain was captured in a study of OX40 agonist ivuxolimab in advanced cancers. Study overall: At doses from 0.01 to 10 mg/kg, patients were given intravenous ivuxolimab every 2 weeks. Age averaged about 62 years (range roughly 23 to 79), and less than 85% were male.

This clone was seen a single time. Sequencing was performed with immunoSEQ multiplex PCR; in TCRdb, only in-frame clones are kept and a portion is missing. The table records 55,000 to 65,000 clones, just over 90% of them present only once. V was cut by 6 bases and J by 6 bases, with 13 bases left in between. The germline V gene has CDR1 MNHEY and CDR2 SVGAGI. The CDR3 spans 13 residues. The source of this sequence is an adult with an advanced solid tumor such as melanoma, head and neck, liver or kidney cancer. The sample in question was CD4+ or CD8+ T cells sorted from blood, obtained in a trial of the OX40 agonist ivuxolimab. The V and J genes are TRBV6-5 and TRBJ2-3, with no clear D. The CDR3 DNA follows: TGTGCCAGCAGCCTGGGTGGATGGGATACGCAGTATTTT. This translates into CASSLGGWDTQYF.